This T cell receptor beta chain was sequenced during a study of blood T cell repertoires in COVID-19. Across the whole study: Whether acute or convalescent, the COVID-19 samples came from the United States, Italy and Spain. Nucleic acid was either cDNA or gDNA, and it came from T cells, B-cell-depleted T cells, or PBMCs.

Authors' analysis steps: Researchers report that nucleated cell counts were estimated from reference gene primer amplification. The method was immunoSEQ multiplex PCR; TCRdb's version includes in-frame clones alone and lacks a portion of them. The V and J calls and clone size come from that table; D and trimming were worked out from the DNA. The repertoire has around 140,000 clones, about 87% of them found once; the top ten carry about 1.8%. The CDR3 extends over 16 amino acids. V trimming: 4 bases; J trimming: 3 bases; junction bases outside the gene matches: 9. Germline loops: CDR1 MDHEN, CDR2 SYDVKM.

The receptor was derived from a woman aged 50 to 60 with acute or convalescent COVID-19. V gene TRBV28 combines with J gene TRBJ1-1; 9 bases agree with TRBD1. Sequenced sample: peripheral blood. CDR3 loop: CASSWGQGRWHTEAFF. CDR3 in DNA: TGTGCCAGCAGTTGGGGACAGGGAAGGTGGCACACTGAAGCTTTCTTT.